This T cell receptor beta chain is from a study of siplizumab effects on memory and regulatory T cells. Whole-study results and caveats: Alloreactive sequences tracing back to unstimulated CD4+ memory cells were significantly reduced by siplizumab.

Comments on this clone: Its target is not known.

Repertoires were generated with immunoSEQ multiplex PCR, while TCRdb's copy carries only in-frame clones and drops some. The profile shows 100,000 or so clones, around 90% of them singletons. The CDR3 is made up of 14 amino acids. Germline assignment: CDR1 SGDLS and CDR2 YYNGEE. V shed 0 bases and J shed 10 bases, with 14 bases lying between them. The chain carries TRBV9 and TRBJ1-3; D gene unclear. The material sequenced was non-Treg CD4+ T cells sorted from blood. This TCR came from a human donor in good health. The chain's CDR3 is CASSVATFTKTIYF. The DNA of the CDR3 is TGTGCCAGCAGCGTAGCTACGTTCACTAAGACCATATATTTT.